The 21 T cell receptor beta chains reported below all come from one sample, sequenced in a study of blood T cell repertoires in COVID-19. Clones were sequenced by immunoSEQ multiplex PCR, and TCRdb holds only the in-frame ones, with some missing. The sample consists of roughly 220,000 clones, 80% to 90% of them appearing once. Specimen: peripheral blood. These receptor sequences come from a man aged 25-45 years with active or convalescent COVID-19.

CDR3 in amino acids: CASTGFTEAFF. The CDR3 DNA follows: TGTGCCAGTACAGGTTTCACTGAAGCTTTCTTT. This chain connects TRBV6-5 to TRBJ1-1; a possible D gene is TRBD1 (5 bases). There are 11 residues in the CDR3. CDR1 and CDR2 from the germline V gene are MNHEY and SVGAGI. V dropped 9 bases and J dropped 4 bases, with 9 bases sitting between them.

The CDR3 nucleotides are TGTGCCAGTAGTATCGGTGTGAGGGTCCGTGACACAGATACGCAGTATTTT. It translates to CASSIGVRVRDTDTQYF. This chain links TRBV19 with TRBJ2-3; D is perhaps TRBD2 (5 bases). CDR3 length: 17 residues. Per germline, CDR1 LNHDA and CDR2 SQIVND (reference sequence). Trimming took 3 bases from V and 2 from J, leaving 18 bases between them. Based on the CDR3 plus reference TRBV19 and TRBJ2-3, the full variable domain is DGGITQSPKYLFRKEGQNVTLSCEQNLNHDAMYWYRQDPGQGLRLIYYSQIVNDFQKGDIAEGYSVSREKKESFPLTVTSAQKNPTAFYLCASSIGVRVRDTDTQYFGPGTRLTVL.

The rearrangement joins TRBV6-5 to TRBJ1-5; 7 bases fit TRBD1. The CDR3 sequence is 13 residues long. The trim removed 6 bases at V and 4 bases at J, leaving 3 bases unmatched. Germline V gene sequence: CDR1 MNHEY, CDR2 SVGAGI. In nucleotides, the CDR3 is TGTGCCAGCAGCCCCAGGGGGAATCAGCCCCAGCATTTT. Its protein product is CASSPRGNQPQHF.

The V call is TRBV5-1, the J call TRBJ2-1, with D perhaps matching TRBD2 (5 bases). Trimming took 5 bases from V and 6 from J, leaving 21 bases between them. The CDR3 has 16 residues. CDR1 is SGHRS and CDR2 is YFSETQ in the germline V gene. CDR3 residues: CASSQVSIGGGNEQFF. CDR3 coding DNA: TGCGCCAGCAGTCAAGTCTCGATAGGAGGTGGCAATGAGCAGTTCTTC. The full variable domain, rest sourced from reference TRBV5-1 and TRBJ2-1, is KAGVTQTPRYLIKTRGQQVTLSCSPISGHRSVSWYQQTPGQGLQFLFEYFSETQRNKGNFPGRFSGRQFSNSRSEMNVSTLELGDSALYLCASSQVSIGGGNEQFFGPGTRLTVL.

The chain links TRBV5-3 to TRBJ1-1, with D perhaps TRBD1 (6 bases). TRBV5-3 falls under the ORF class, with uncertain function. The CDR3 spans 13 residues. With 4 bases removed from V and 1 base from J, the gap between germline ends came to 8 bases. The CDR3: CARSQTGNTEAFF. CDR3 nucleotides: TGTGCCAGAAGCCAGACAGGGAACACTGAAGCTTTCTTT.

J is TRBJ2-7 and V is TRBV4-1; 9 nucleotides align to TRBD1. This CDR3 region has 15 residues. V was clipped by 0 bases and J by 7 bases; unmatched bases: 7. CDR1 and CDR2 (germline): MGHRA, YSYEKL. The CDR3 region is CASSQDEQGAREQYF. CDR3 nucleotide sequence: TGCGCCAGCAGCCAAGACGAACAGGGGGCCCGTGAGCAGTACTTC.

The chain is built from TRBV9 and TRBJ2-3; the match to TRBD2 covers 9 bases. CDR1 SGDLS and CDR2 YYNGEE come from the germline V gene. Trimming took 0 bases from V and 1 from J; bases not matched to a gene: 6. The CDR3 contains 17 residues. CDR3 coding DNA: TGTGCCAGCAGCGTAGGTAGCGGGAGAGGGGGCACAGATACGCAGTATTTT. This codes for CASSVGSGRGGTDTQYF. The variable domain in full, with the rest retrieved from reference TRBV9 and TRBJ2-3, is DSGVTQTPKHLITATGQRVTLRCSPRSGDLSVYWYQQSLDQGLQFLIQYYNGEERAKGNILERFSAQQFPDLHSELNLSSLELGDSALYFCASSVGSGRGGTDTQYFGPGTRLTVL.

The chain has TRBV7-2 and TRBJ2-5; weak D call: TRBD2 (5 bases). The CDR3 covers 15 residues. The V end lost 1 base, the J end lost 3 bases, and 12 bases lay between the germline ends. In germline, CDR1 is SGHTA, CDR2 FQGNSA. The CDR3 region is CASSLGSGSEETQYF. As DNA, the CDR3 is TGTGCCAGCAGCTTAGGGTCGGGGTCCGAAGAGACCCAGTACTTC.

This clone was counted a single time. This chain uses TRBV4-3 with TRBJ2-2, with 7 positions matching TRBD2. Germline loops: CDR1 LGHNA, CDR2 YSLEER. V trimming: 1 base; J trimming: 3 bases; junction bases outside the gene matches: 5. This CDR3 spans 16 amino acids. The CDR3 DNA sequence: TGCGCCAGCAGCCAAGGTGGGACTACTTACACCGGGGAGCTGTTTTTT. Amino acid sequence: CASSQGGTTYTGELFF.

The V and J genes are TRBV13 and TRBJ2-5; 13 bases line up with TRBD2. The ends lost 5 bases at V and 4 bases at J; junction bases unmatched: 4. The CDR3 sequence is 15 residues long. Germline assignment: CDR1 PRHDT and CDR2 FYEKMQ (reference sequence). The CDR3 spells CASSKRTSGRETQYF. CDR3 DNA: TGTGCCAGCAGCAAAAGGACTAGCGGGAGAGAGACCCAGTACTTC. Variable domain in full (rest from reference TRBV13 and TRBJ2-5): AAGVIQSPRHLIKEKRETATLKCYPIPRHDTVYWYQQGPGQDPQFLISFYEKMQSDKGSIPDRFSAQQFSDYHSELNMSSLELGDSALYFCASSKRTSGRETQYFGPGTRLLVL.

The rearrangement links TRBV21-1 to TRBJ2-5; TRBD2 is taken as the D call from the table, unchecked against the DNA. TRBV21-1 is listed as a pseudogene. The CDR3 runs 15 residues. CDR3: CASSKGTSGKETQYF. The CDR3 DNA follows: TGTGCCAGCAGCAAGGGAACTAGCGGGAAAGAGACCCAGTACTTC.

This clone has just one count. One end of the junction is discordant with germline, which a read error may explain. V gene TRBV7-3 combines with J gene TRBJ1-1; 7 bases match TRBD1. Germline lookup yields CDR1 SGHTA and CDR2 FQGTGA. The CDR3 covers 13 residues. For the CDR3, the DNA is TGTGCCAGCAGCCTAACACCCGACAGGGTCGCTTTCTTT. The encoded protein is CASSLTPDRVAFF.

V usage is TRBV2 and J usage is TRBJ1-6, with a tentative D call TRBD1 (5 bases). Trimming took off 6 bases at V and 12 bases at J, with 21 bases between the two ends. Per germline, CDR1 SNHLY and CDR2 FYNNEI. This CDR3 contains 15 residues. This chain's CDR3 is CASSPKQGLWRPLHF. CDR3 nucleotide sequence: TGTGCCAGCAGCCCAAAGCAGGGTCTGTGGCGACCCCTCCACTTT. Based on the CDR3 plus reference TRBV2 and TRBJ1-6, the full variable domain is EPEVTQTPSHQVTQMGQEVILRCVPISNHLYFYWYRQILGQKVEFLVSFYNNEISEKSEIFDDQFSVERPDGSNFTLKIRSTKLEDSAMYFCASSPKQGLWRPLHFGNGTRLTVT.

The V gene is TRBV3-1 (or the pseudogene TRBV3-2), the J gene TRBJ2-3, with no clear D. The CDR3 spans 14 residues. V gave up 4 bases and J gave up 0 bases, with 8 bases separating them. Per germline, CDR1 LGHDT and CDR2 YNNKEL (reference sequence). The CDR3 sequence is CASSLSTSTDTQYF. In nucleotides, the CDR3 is TGTGCCAGCAGCCTGAGTACTAGCACAGATACGCAGTATTTT.

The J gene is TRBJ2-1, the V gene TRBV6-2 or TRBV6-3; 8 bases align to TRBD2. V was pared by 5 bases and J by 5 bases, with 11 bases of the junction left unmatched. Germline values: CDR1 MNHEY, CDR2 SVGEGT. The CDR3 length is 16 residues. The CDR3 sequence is CASSTLPGGGNNEQFF. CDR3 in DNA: TGTGCCAGCAGTACCCTCCCGGGAGGGGGAAACAATGAGCAGTTCTTC.

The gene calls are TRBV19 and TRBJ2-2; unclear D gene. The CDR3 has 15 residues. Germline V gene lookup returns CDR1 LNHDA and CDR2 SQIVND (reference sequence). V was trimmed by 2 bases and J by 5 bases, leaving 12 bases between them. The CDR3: CASSIRGGRTGELFF. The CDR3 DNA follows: TGTGCCAGTAGTATACGCGGTGGCCGGACCGGGGAGCTGTTTTTT. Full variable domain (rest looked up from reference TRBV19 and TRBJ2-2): DGGITQSPKYLFRKEGQNVTLSCEQNLNHDAMYWYRQDPGQGLRLIYYSQIVNDFQKGDIAEGYSVSREKKESFPLTVTSAQKNPTAFYLCASSIRGGRTGELFFGEGSRLTVL.

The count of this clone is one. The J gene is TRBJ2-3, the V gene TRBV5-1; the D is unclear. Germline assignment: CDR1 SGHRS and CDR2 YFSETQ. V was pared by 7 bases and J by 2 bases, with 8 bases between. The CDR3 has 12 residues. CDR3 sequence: CASALLTDTQYF. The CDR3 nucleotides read TGCGCCAGCGCCCTACTCACAGATACGCAGTATTTT.

Here the CDR3 DNA reads TGTGCCAGCAGCCAAGTGGCGGGCTCCTACAATGAGCAGTTCTTC. It is translated as CASSQVAGSYNEQFF. This sequence joins TRBV4-2 and TRBJ2-1, with D perhaps TRBD2 (5 bases). CDR1 LGHNA and CDR2 YNFKEQ come from the germline V gene. V lost 1 base and J lost 0, with 7 bases in between. CDR3 length: 15 residues.

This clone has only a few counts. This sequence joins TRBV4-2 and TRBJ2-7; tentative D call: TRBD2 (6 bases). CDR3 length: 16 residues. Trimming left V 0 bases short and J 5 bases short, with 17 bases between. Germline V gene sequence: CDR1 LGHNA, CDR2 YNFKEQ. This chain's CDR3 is CASSQEATGVTDEQYF. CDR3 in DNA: TGTGCCAGCAGCCAAGAGGCGACGGGAGTAACCGACGAGCAGTACTTC.

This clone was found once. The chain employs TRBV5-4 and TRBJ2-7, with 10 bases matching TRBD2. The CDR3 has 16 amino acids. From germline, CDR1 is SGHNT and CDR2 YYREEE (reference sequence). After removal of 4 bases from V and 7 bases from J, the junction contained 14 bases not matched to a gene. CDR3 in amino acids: CASSRGGSLAGNEQYF. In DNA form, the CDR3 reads TGTGCCAGCAGCCGTGGGGGATCACTAGCGGGAAATGAGCAGTACTTC.

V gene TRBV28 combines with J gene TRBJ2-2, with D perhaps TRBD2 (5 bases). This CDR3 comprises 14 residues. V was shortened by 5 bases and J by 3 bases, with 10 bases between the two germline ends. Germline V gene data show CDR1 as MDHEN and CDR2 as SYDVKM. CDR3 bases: TGTGCCAGCAGTCCACGGCGGGACACCGGGGAGCTGTTTTTT. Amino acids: CASSPRRDTGELFF.